This is a list of T cell receptor beta chains from one sample in a study of tumor-infiltrating lymphocytes in primary liver carcinoma. TCRdb re-derived calls from the multiplex PCR reads in MiXCR, one entry per CDR3 protein. The profile covers 55,000 to 65,000 distinct CDR3 sequences, with approximately 70% appearing a single time and approximately 50% taken by the ten largest. The sample taken for sequencing was liver tumor tissue from sampling region 2. The receptors were sampled from a middle-aged man with primary liver carcinoma and hepatitis B virus infection. Each CDR3 is given with its conserved first and last residue. D genes are given only for firm matches. Expanded clones get a size class; other rows say once, few or many, or leave the size out.

CDR3 length | D gene | clone size | J gene | V gene | CDR3 protein | CDR3 DNA
14 | TRBD1 | NA | TRBJ1-4 | TRBV4-1 | CAINWGQGGEKLFF | TGCGCCATCAACTGGGGGCAGGGGGGTGAAAAACTGTTTTTT
14 | NA | few | TRBJ2-1 | TRBV4-2 | CASNQELETNEQFF | TGTGCTAGCAACCAAGAACTAGAAACGAATGAGCAGTTCTTC
18 | TRBD2 | NA | TRBJ2-7 | TRBV4-2 | CASSGKRGLAGGPHKQYF | TGTGCCAGCAGTGGAAAACGCGGACTAGCGGGAGGGCCACACAAGCAGTACTTC
15 | NA | NA | TRBJ2-5 | TRBV6-5 | CASSCSWDVQETQYF | TGTGCCAGCAGTTGCAGCTGGGATGTACAAGAGACCCAGTACTTC
15 | NA | NA | TRBJ2-7 | TRBV7-8 | CASSLGGRESYEQYF | TGTGCCAGCAGCTTAGGCGGCAGGGAGTCCTACGAGCAGTATTTC
12 | NA | NA | TRBJ1-2 | TRBV10-3 | CAISDRGYVHTF | TGTGCCATCAGTGACAGGGGTTATGTCCACACCTTC
14 | NA | many | TRBJ1-2 | TRBV28 | CASRFGTELYGDTF | TGTGCCAGCAGATTTGGGACGGAACTCTATGGCGACACCTTC
15 | NA | few | TRBJ1-2 | TRBV28 | CASSLDGGLNYGYTF | TGTGCCAGCAGTTTAGACGGGGGACTTAACTATGGCTACACCTTC
16 | TRBD2 | NA | TRBJ2-2 | TRBV12-5 | CASGVERGSGTGELSF | TGTGCTAGTGGTGTGGAGCGGGGATCAGGTACCGGGGAGCTGTCTTTT
13 | TRBD2 | NA | TRBJ2-7 | TRBV28 | CTSNGGGSYEQYF | TGTACCAGCAACGGCGGGGGGTCATACGAGCAGTACTTC
16 | NA | NA | TRBJ2-5 | TRBV11-2 | CASSQTPGGVKRTQHF | TGTGCCAGCAGCCAAACTCCTGGCGGGGTGAAAAGGACCCAGCACTTC
14 | NA | NA | TRBJ2-2 | TRBV24-1 | CATSDLLNTGELFF | TGTGCCACCAGTGATTTGTTGAACACCGGGGAGCTGTTTTTT
13 | NA | NA | TRBJ2-7 | TRBV6-2/TRBV6-3 | CVSSYWTTYEHYF | TGTGTCAGCAGTTACTGGACTACCTACGAGCACTACTTC
14 | TRBD1 | NA | TRBJ1-2 | TRBV6-5 | CTSGGTGGLYGYTF | TGTACCAGCGGCGGGACAGGGGGTCTCTATGGCTACACCTTC
15 | TRBD2 | NA | TRBJ2-1 | TRBV5-5 | CASSSGLADENEQFF | TGTGCCAGTAGCTCGGGTCTAGCGGACGAAAATGAGCAGTTCTTC
14 | NA | once | TRBJ2-6 | TRBV28 | CVVGGLTGANVLTF | TGTGTCGTCGGGGGACTTACTGGGGCCAACGTCCTGACTTTC
17 | NA | NA | TRBJ2-3 | TRBV4-1 | CVTQGGGDDGFTDTRYF | TGCGTCACCCAGGGAGGGGGAGATGATGGATTCACAGATACGCGGTATTTT
16 | TRBD2 | NA | TRBJ2-1 | TRBV29-1 | CSVEFLELAEYNEQFF | TGCAGCGTGGAATTTTTGGAGCTAGCGGAGTACAATGAGCAGTTCTTC
13 | NA | NA | TRBJ2-7 | TRBV11-2 | CDSSSARTVEQYF | TGTGACAGCAGTTCCGCCAGGACAGTGGAGCAGTACTTC
11 | NA | NA | TRBJ1-4 | TRBV29-1 | CSTGWGEKLFF | TGCAGCACTGGTTGGGGGGAAAAACTGTTTTTT
14 | NA | NA | TRBJ1-1 | TRBV29-1 | CSVHKGNVNIEAFF | TGCAGCGTGCACAAGGGGAATGTGAACATTGAAGCTTTCTTT
16 | NA | NA | TRBJ2-3 | TRBV4-2 | CASSKETAPRVDTQYF | TGTGCCAGCAGCAAGGAGACCGCTCCCCGGGTTGATACACAGTATTTT
13 | NA | few | TRBJ2-7 | TRBV6-2/TRBV6-3 | CVSTGRYPYEQYF | TGTGTCAGCACTGGGCGTTATCCCTACGAGCAGTACTTC
11 | NA | NA | TRBJ2-2 | TRBV27 | CVSSNTGELFF | TGTGTCAGCAGTAACACCGGGGAGCTGTTTTTT
15 | NA | many | TRBJ2-6 | TRBV5-1 | CASSAGHSGANVLTF | TGCGCCAGCAGCGCCGGACATTCTGGGGCCAACGTCCTGACTTTC
14 | NA | many | TRBJ2-1 | TRBV4-1 | CASSQGLAINEQFF | TGCGCCAGCAGCCAAGGGCTGGCCATTAATGAGCAGTTCTTC
18 | TRBD2 | many | TRBJ2-2 | TRBV5-4 | CASSLARLAGAGTGELFF | TGTGCCAGCAGCTTGGCGAGACTAGCGGGAGCGGGCACCGGGGAGCTGTTTTTT
14 | TRBD1 | NA | TRBJ1-5 | TRBV6-1 | CANSEGGGNQPQHF | TGTGCCAACAGTGAAGGAGGGGGCAATCAGCCTCAGCATTTT
16 | TRBD1 | many | TRBJ1-6 | TRBV5-1 | CASSDSLTGHNSPLHF | TGCGCCAGCAGCGACAGTCTGACAGGGCATAATTCACCCCTCCACTTT
18 | NA | NA | TRBJ2-6 | TRBV4-1 | CASSQARTGRSGANDLNF | TGCGCCAGCAGCCAGGCCCGCACAGGCCGCTCTGGGGCCAACGACCTGAATTTC
14 | NA | NA | TRBJ1-2 | TRBV4-1 | CASSQANRNYGYTF | TGCGCCAGCAGCCAAGCGAACAGGAACTACGGCTACACCTTC
17 | TRBD2 | NA | TRBJ2-7 | TRBV4-2 | CASSQATSGRGIHEQYF | TGTGCCAGCAGCCAGGCGACTAGCGGGAGAGGTATCCACGAGCAGTACTTC
15 | TRBD1 | NA | TRBJ2-1 | TRBV6-1 | CASRVGTGGYNEQSF | TGTGCCAGCAGAGTCGGGACAGGGGGATACAATGAGCAGTCCTTT
15 | NA | NA | TRBJ2-7 | TRBV29-1 | CNVGGPGGSSYEQYF | TGCAACGTTGGAGGTCCAGGAGGGAGCTCCTACGAGCAGTACTTC
13 | NA | NA | TRBJ2-2 | TRBV29-1 | CSVVGSNTGEPFF | TGCAGCGTTGTTGGCAGTAACACCGGGGAGCCGTTTTTT
16 | NA | few | TRBJ1-2 | TRBV16 | CASSQSPGTSNYGYTF | TGTGCCAGCAGCCAATCCCCCGGGACAAGTAACTATGGCTACACCTTC
15 | NA | NA | TRBJ2-7 | TRBV12-3/TRBV12-4 | CASSLAPALSYEQYF | TGTGCCAGCAGCTTAGCTCCCGCCCTCTCCTACGAGCAGTACTTC
12 | NA | NA | TRBJ2-1 | TRBV11-3 | CASNLSANEQFF | TGTGCCAGCAACTTAAGTGCCAATGAGCAGTTCTTC
12 | NA | NA | TRBJ2-1 | TRBV6-2/TRBV6-3 | CTSSVNYNEQFF | TGTACCAGCAGTGTGAACTACAATGAGCAGTTCTTC
17 | NA | NA | TRBJ2-2 | TRBV10-3 | CAISEFETGPDTGELSF | TGTGCCATCAGTGAGTTCGAAACCGGGCCAGACACCGGGGAACTGTCTTTC
14 | NA | few | TRBJ2-7 | TRBV7-6 | CASSSVDGGYEQYF | TGTGCCAGCAGCTCAGTCGATGGGGGCTACGAGCAGTACTTC
16 | TRBD2 | NA | TRBJ2-5 | TRBV11-2 | CASSQSPGGGKEAQYF | TGTGCCAGCAGCCAAAGCCCTGGCGGGGGAAAAGAGGCCCAGTACTTC